This T cell receptor beta chain was recorded in a study of T cell repertoires in ileal Crohn's disease. Study details: About 36% were active smokers at surgery; median disease duration was roughly 7.9 years. Study conclusions and caveats: Every patient over 26.8% clonality showed endoscopic recurrence.

Comments on this clone: Its target is not known.

Germline lookup yields CDR1 SGHTA and CDR2 FQGNSA. Losses at the gene ends were 3 bases for V and 3 bases for J; bases not matched to a gene: 4. This CDR3 spans 14 amino acids. The repertoire was sequenced with immunoSEQ multiplex PCR; TCRdb's copy has only in-frame clones and lacks some. Of roughly 15,000 clones in the sample, around 78% were seen once. Sequencing was done on a sample of ileal tissue. This receptor was obtained from an adult with Crohn's disease. This chain links TRBV7-2 with TRBJ2-7; 8 nucleotides align to TRBD1. The CDR3: CASSFGDRGYEQYF. CDR3 DNA sequence: TGTGCCAGCAGCTTTGGTGACAGGGGCTACGAGCAGTACTTC.